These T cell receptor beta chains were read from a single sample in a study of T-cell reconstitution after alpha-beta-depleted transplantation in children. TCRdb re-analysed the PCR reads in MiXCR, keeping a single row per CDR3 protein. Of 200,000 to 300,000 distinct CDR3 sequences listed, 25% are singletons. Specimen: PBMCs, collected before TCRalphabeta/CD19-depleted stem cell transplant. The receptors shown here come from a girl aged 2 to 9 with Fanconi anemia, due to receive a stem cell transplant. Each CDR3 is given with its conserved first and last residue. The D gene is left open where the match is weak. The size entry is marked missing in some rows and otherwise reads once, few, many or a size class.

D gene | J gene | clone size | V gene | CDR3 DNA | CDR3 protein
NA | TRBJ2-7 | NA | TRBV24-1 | TGTGCCACCAGTGATTTTGCGCAGGAGGGTTTCAACGAGCAGTACTTC | CATSDFAQEGFNEQYF
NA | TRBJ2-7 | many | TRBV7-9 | TGTGCCAGCAGCTTAGTAGGACTACCTGACTACGAGCAGTACTTC | CASSLVGLPDYEQYF
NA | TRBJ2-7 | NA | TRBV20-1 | TGCAGTGCTAGAGCCCGGGACACCCCCTACGAGCAGTACTTC | CSARARDTPYEQYF
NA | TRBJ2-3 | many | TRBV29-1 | TGCAGCGCATCAGCCACAGATACGCAGTATTTT | CSASATDTQYF
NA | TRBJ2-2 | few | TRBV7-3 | TGTGCCAGCAGCCCACTGGGCGGGGACGGGGAGCTGTTTTTT | CASSPLGGDGELFF
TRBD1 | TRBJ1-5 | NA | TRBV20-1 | TGCAGTGCAAGCCCCGGGACAGGTGGGGATCAGCCCCAGCATTTT | CSASPGTGGDQPQHF
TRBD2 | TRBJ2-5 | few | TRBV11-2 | TGTGCCAGCAGCTACGCCGGGGGACTAGCGGGAGTTACCCAGTACTTC | CASSYAGGLAGVTQYF
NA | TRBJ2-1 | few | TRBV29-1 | TGCAGCGCTACCTCGGGGGTCTCCTACAATGAGCAGTTCTTC | CSATSGVSYNEQFF
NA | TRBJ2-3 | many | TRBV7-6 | TGTGCCAGCAGCTTGGGGCCGGCAGATACGCAGTATTTT | CASSLGPADTQYF
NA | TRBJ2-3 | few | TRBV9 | TGTGCCAGCAGCGTAGCCCGCGGGACCACAGATACGCAGTATTTT | CASSVARGTTDTQYF
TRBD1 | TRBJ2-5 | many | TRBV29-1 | TGCAGCGTTGAAGGAGACTCCGGGACAGTCCAAGAGACCCAGTACTTC | CSVEGDSGTVQETQYF